The 18 T cell receptor beta chains below all came from one sample that was sequenced in a study of blood T cell repertoires in COVID-19. Sequencing used immunoSEQ multiplex PCR; TCRdb keeps in-frame clones, though not all of them. Of almost 55,000 clones in the sample, roughly 87% were seen once. The source material was peripheral blood. All receptors derive from a man in his fifties or sixties with active COVID-19.

The chain uses TRBV28 and TRBJ1-2, with D possibly matching TRBD1 (6 bases). Germline assignment: CDR1 MDHEN and CDR2 SYDVKM. V shed 3 bases and J shed 4 bases, with 12 bases lying between them. This CDR3 is 14 amino acids long. The CDR3 nucleotides are TGTGCCAGCAGTTTGGGGGCCGCCCCCTATGGCTACACCTTC. Protein sequence: CASSLGAAPYGYTF.

The V call is TRBV2, the J call TRBJ1-1; 11 bases are a match to TRBD1. This CDR3 is built from 12 residues. V was pared by 10 bases and J by 4 bases, with 2 bases of the junction left unmatched. Germline-derived CDR1 and CDR2 are SNHLY and FYNNEI. The DNA of the CDR3 is TGTGCCACGGGGACAGGGGGCACTGAAGCTTTCTTT. This translates into CATGTGGTEAFF. The full variable domain, rest sourced from reference TRBV2 and TRBJ1-1, is EPEVTQTPSHQVTQMGQEVILRCVPISNHLYFYWYRQILGQKVEFLVSFYNNEISEKSEIFDDQFSVERPDGSNFTLKIRSTKLEDSAMYFCATGTGGTEAFFGQGTRLTVV.

The V call is TRBV2, the J call TRBJ1-1, with TRBD1 as a possible D gene (5 bases). The CDR3 spans 15 residues. The germline CDR1 and CDR2 sequences are SNHLY and FYNNEI. The V and J ends lost 6 bases and 1 base respectively, with 15 bases between them. DNA for the CDR3: TGTGCCAGCAGGAAGCAGACGGGGGGGAACACTGAAGCTTTCTTT. Encoded protein: CASRKQTGGNTEAFF.

This chain uses TRBV7-8 with TRBJ2-1; a possible D gene is TRBD2 (7 bases). V lost 1 base and J 4 bases, leaving 17 bases between the germline ends. The CDR3 length is 17 residues. Germline loops: CDR1 SGHVS, CDR2 FQNEAQ. This chain's CDR3 is CASSLVRGEGRYNEQFF. The CDR3 nucleotides are TGTGCCAGCAGCTTAGTAAGGGGGGAGGGCCGGTACAATGAGCAGTTCTTC.

The rearrangement links TRBV6-5 to TRBJ1-6; 8 bases are shared with TRBD1. The CDR3 extends over 15 amino acids. With 2 bases clipped from V and 8 bases from J, the junction kept 5 bases outside the gene matches. Germline loops: CDR1 MNHEY, CDR2 SVGAGI. The CDR3 spells CASSYTTGEDSPLHF. In DNA, the CDR3 is TGTGCCAGCAGTTACACGACAGGGGAGGATTCACCCCTCCACTTT.

The J gene is TRBJ2-7, the V gene TRBV12-5; a weak D match, TRBD2 (5 bases). Germline loops: CDR1 LGHNT, CDR2 FRNRAP. This CDR3 comprises 12 residues. V was cut by 7 bases and J by 4 bases, with 11 bases left in between. CDR3 in amino acids: CASAGDSYEQYF. Written as DNA, the CDR3 is TGTGCTAGTGCCGGGGATTCTTACGAGCAGTACTTC.

This chain joins TRBV5-1 and TRBJ1-4; TRBD1 might be the D (6 bases). The CDR3 sequence is 14 residues long. V lost 1 base to trimming and J lost 6 bases, with 10 bases between them. Germline assignment: CDR1 SGHRS and CDR2 YFSETQ. CDR3 DNA: TGCGCCAGCAGCTTGATGACAGGCGATGAAAAACTGTTTTTT. Its protein is CASSLMTGDEKLFF.

The chain employs TRBV9 and TRBJ2-7, with D maybe TRBD2 (7 bases). Germline V lookup: CDR1 SGDLS, CDR2 YYNGEE. The CDR3 is 15 amino acids. Trimming stripped 3 bases from V and 0 bases from J, with 13 bases between. The DNA for the CDR3 is TGTGCCAGCAGCGGCGGGGGCTCTAGCTCCTACGAGCAGTACTTC. Translated, it gives CASSGGGSSSYEQYF.

The chain employs TRBV6-5 and TRBJ2-3; 10 bases are shared with TRBD2. Germline V gives CDR1 MNHEY, CDR2 SVGAGI. J lost 0 bases, V lost 6 bases, and 3 bases had no gene match. This CDR3 spans 15 amino acids. The CDR3 DNA reads as TGTGCCAGCAGAGGACTAGCGGTTAGCACAGATACGCAGTATTTT. Translated, it gives CASRGLAVSTDTQYF.

V usage is TRBV5-1 and J usage is TRBJ1-6; no clear D. The CDR3 extends over 15 amino acids. The germline V gene has CDR1 SGHRS and CDR2 YFSETQ. The ends were cut back, 1 base at V and 5 bases at J, with 10 bases in the middle. The CDR3 region is CASSLKPVDNSPLHF. Written as DNA, the CDR3 is TGCGCCAGCAGCTTGAAGCCTGTCGATAATTCACCCCTCCACTTT.

This chain connects TRBV6-2 or TRBV6-3 to TRBJ1-2; possible D gene TRBD1, 5 bases. Germline lookup yields CDR1 MNHEY and CDR2 SVGEGT. The CDR3 totals 15 residues. Deletions cut 0 bases from V and 4 bases from J, with 12 bases between. Written as DNA, the CDR3 is TGTGCCAGCAGTTACTCTGGGGCGGGGAGCTATGGCTACACCTTC. Translated: CASSYSGAGSYGYTF.

V and J are TRBV30 and TRBJ2-3, with D tentatively TRBD1 or TRBD2 (5 bases each). The V end was cut by 5 bases, the J end by 0 bases, with 18 bases between. The V gene's germline CDR1 is GTSNPN and CDR2 SVGIG (reference sequence). The CDR3 loop spans 16 amino acids. CDR3 amino acids: CAWGEGRRTSTDTQYF. CDR3 sequence (DNA): TGTGCCTGGGGAGAGGGGCGGCGAACTAGCACAGATACGCAGTATTTT.

V gene TRBV19 combines with J gene TRBJ2-2, with D tentatively TRBD1 (5 bases). CDR1 and CDR2 from the germline V gene are LNHDA and SQIVND (reference sequence). The V end was cut by 3 bases, the J end by 6 bases, with 14 bases between. The CDR3 is made up of 15 amino acids. This CDR3 reads CASSIGADGAGELFF. CDR3 nucleotides: TGTGCCAGTAGTATTGGGGCGGATGGGGCCGGGGAGCTGTTTTTT. Combining the CDR3 with reference TRBV19 and TRBJ2-2 gives the whole variable domain DGGITQSPKYLFRKEGQNVTLSCEQNLNHDAMYWYRQDPGQGLRLIYYSQIVNDFQKGDIAEGYSVSREKKESFPLTVTSAQKNPTAFYLCASSIGADGAGELFFGEGSRLTVL.

This clone turned up a few times. This chain uses TRBV29-1 with TRBJ2-7; 12 nucleotides match TRBD1. Germline V gene lookup returns CDR1 SQVTM and CDR2 ANQGSEA. The CDR3 is made up of 12 amino acids. The V segment lost 6 bases and the J segment 5 bases; nucleotides outside the gene matches: 2. The chain's CDR3 is CSVGQGAHEQYF. The CDR3 DNA is TGCAGCGTGGGACAGGGGGCCCACGAGCAGTACTTC.

The CDR3 sequence is CASSLPGGETQYF. In DNA, the CDR3 is TGTGCCAGCAGCTTACCCGGGGGAGAGACCCAGTACTTC. This chain joins TRBV5-4 and TRBJ2-5, with D possibly TRBD2 on 6 matching bases. The CDR3 sequence is 13 residues long. Germline V gives CDR1 SGHNT, CDR2 YYREEE (reference sequence). V was pared by 2 bases and J by 4 bases, with 9 bases between.

The V gene is TRBV7-9, the J gene TRBJ2-1; 8 bases are shared with TRBD1. Trimming cost V 11 bases and J 7 bases; bases outside gene matches: 10. The CDR3 is 13 residues long. Germline CDR1 and CDR2: SEHNR and FQNEAQ (reference sequence). The CDR3 sequence: CAATGQGSNEQFF. Written as DNA, the CDR3 is TGTGCCGCTACAGGACAGGGAAGTAATGAGCAGTTCTTC. Using reference TRBV7-9 and TRBJ2-1 for the parts outside the CDR3, the full variable domain is DTGVSQNPRHKITKRGQNVTFRCDPISEHNRLYWYRQTLGQGPEFLTYFQNEAQLEKSRLLSDRFSAERPKGSFSTLEIQRTEQGDSAMYLCAATGQGSNEQFFGPGTRLTVL.

The rearrangement links TRBV5-1 to TRBJ2-6; the D gene is possibly TRBD1 (5 bases). From germline, CDR1 is SGHRS and CDR2 YFSETQ. The CDR3 extends over 17 amino acids. V was trimmed by 4 bases and J by 2 bases, leaving 16 bases between them. The CDR3 sequence is CASSLLTGRAGANVLTF. CDR3 sequence (DNA): TGCGCCAGCAGCCTCCTAACAGGACGCGCTGGGGCCAACGTCCTGACTTTC.

V is TRBV7-9 and J is TRBJ1-2, with D tentatively TRBD1 (5 bases). The CDR3 sequence is 15 residues long. The V end was cut by 0 bases, the J end by 7 bases, with 15 bases between. CDR1 and CDR2 (germline): SEHNR, FQNEAQ (reference sequence). CDR3 residues: CASSLARGGAGGYTF. For the CDR3, the DNA is TGTGCCAGCAGCTTAGCTCGTGGAGGGGCGGGTGGCTACACCTTC.